This T cell receptor (beta chain) was captured in a study of CD4+ T cells in melanoma. Turning to this clone: Its antigen is as yet unknown.

This CDR3 is built from 15 residues. The V gene end was trimmed by 5 bases and the J gene end by 6 bases; junction bases not matched to a gene: 6. Germline V gene lookup returns CDR1 SEHNR and CDR2 FQNEAQ (reference sequence). Profiled with immunoSEQ multiplex PCR; TCRdb holds only in-frame clones, not every one. Of over 7,500 clones in the sample, roughly three quarters were seen once. General study results and limits: Neoantigen-specific CD4+ T cells in melanoma reportedly had diverse differentiation states. CD8+ T cell, macrophage and B cell function reportedly correlated with neoantigen-specific CD4+ T cells.

Sequenced material: peripheral blood. The sequence was obtained from a human donor with melanoma. This chain connects TRBV7-9 to TRBJ2-1; 11 positions agree with TRBD1. The CDR3 spells CASSPGQGDVNEQFF. Here the CDR3 DNA reads TGTGCCAGCAGCCCGGGACAGGGGGACGTCAATGAGCAGTTCTTC.